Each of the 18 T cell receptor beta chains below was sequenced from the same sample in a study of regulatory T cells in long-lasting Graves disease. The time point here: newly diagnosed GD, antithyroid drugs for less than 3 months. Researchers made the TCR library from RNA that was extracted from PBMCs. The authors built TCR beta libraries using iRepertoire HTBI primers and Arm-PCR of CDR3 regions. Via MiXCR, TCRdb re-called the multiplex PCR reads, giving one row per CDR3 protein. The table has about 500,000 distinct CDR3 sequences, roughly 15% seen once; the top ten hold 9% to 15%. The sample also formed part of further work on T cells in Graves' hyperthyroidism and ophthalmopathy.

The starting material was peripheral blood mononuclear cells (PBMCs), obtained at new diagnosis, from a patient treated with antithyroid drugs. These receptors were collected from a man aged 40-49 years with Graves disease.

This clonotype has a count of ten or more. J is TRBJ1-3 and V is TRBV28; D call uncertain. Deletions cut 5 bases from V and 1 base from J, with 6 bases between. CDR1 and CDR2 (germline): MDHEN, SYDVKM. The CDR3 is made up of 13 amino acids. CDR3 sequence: CASSGFSGNTIYF. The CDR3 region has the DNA TGTGCCAGCAGTGGGTTTTCTGGAAACACCATATATTTT.

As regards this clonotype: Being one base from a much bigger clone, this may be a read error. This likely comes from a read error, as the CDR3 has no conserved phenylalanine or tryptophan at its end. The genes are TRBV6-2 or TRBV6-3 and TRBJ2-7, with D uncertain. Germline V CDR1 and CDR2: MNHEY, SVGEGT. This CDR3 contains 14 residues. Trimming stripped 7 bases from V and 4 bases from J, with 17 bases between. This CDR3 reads CASTSSQTRYEQYL. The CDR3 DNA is TGTGCCAGCACCTCGTCACAAACCCGATACGAGCAGTACCTC.

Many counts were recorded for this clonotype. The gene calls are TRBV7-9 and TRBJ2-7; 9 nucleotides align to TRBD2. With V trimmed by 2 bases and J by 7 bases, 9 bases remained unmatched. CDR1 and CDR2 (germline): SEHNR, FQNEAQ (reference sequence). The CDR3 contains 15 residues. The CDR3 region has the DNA TGTGCCAGCAGCTTAAGGAGCGGGAGGAATGGGGAGCAGTACTTC. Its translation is CASSLRSGRNGEQYF.

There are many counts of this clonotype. The CDR3 nucleotides are TGTGCCAGCAGTTTCCAAGGACTAGCGGGAGCGGGAGAGACCCAGTACTTC. This encodes CASSFQGLAGAGETQYF. This rearrangement joins TRBV6-5 to TRBJ2-5; 13 bases align to TRBD2. The CDR3 runs to 17 residues. Germline V lookup: CDR1 MNHEY, CDR2 SVGAGI. Unmatched junction bases numbered 9, after V lost 4 bases and J lost 4 bases.

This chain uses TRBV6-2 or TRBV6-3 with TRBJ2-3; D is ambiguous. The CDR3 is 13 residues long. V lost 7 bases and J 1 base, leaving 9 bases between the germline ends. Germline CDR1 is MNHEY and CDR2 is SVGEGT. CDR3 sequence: CASTRRRTDTQYF. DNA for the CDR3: TGTGCCAGCACCCGGCGGCGCACAGATACGCAGTATTTT.

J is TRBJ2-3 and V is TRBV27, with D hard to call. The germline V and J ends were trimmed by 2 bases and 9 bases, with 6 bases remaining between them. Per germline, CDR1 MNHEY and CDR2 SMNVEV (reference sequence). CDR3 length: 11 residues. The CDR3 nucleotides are TGTGCCAGCAGTTTAGGGTTGACGCAGTATTTT. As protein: CASSLGLTQYF.

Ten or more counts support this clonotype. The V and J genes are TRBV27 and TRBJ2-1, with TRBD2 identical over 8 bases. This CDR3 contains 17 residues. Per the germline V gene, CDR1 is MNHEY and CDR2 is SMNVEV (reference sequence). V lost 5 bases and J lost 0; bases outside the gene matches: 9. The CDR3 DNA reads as TGTGCCAGCAGTACGCGGACTAGCTCCAGCTCCTACAATGAGCAGTTCTTC. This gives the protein CASSTRTSSSSYNEQFF.

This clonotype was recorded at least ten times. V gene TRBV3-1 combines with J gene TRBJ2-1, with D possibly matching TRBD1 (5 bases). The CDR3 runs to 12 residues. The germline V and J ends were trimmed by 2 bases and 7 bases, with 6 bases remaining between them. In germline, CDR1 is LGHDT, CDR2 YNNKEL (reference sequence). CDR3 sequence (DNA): TGTGCCAGCAGCCAACCAGGGAATGAGCAGTTCTTC. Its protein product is CASSQPGNEQFF.

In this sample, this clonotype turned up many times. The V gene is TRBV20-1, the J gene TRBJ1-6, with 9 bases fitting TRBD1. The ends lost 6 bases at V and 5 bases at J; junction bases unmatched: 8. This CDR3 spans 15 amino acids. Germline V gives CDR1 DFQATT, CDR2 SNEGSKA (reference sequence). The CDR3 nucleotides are TGCAGTGCCTTAACAGGGGGCGGACATAATTCACCCCTCCACTTT. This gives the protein CSALTGGGHNSPLHF.

The CDR3 sequence: CASSLLDSSEQFF. The CDR3 DNA reads as TGTGCCAGCAGCCTTCTTGACAGCTCCGAGCAGTTCTTC. This sequence joins TRBV16 and TRBJ2-1, with D perhaps matching TRBD1 (5 bases). The CDR3 sequence is 13 residues long. V gave up 4 bases and J gave up 10 bases, with 14 bases separating them. Per the germline V gene, CDR1 is KGHSY and CDR2 is FQNENV.

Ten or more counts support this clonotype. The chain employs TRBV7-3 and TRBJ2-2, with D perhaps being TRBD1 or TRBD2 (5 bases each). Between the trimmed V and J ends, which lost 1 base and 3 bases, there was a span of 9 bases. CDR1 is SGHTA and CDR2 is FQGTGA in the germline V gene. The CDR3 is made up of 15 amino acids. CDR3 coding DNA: TGTGCCAGCAGCTTAAGGGACGGTCACACCGGGGAGCTGTTTTTT. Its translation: CASSLRDGHTGELFF.

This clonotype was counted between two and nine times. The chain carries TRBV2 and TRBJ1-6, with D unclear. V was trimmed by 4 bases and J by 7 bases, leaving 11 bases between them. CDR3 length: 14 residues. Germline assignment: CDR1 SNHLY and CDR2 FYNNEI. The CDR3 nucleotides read TGTGCCAGCAGTGGGACTCAAGGAAATTCACCCCTCCACTTT. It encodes CASSGTQGNSPLHF.

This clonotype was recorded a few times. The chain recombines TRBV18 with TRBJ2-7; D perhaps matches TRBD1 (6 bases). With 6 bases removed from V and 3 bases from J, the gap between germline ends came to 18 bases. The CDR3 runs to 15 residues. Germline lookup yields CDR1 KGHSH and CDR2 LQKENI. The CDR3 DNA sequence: TGTGCCAGCTCGATAGGGGACACCCCTATCTACGAGCAGTACTTC. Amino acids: CASSIGDTPIYEQYF.

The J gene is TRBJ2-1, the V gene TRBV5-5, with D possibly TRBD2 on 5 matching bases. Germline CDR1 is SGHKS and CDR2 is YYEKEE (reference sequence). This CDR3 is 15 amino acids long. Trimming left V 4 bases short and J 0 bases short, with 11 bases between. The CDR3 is CASSVSVLSYNEQFF. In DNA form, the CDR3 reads TGTGCCAGCAGCGTTAGCGTCCTCTCCTACAATGAGCAGTTCTTC.

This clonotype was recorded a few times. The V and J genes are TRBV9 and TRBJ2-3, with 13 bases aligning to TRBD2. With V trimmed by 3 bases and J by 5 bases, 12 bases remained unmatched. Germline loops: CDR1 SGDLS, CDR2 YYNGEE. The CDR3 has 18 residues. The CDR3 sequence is CASSGTSGRAGVRDTQYF. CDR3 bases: TGTGCCAGCAGCGGAACTAGCGGGAGGGCCGGCGTGCGAGATACGCAGTATTTT. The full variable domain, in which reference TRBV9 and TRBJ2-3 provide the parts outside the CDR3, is DSGVTQTPKHLITATGQRVTLRCSPRSGDLSVYWYQQSLDQGLQFLIQYYNGEERAKGNILERFSAQQFPDLHSELNLSSLELGDSALYFCASSGTSGRAGVRDTQYFGPGTRLTVL.

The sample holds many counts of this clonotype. As DNA, the CDR3 is TGTGCCAGCAGTTACTCGGAACAGGTGTCCTACGAGCAGTACTTC. Translation: CASSYSEQVSYEQYF. The chain couples TRBV6-5 to TRBJ2-7; maybe TRBD1 (5 bases). The CDR3 contains 15 residues. CDR1 is MNHEY, CDR2 SVGAGI, per germline. The ends were cut back, 0 bases at V and 1 base at J, with 10 bases in the middle.

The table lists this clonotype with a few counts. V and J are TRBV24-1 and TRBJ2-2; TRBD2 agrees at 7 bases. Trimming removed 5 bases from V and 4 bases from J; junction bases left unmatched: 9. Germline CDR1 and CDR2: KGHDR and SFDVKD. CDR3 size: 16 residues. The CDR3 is CATSGRLAEITGELFF. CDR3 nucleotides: TGTGCCACCAGTGGTCGTCTAGCGGAAATCACCGGGGAGCTGTTTTTT.

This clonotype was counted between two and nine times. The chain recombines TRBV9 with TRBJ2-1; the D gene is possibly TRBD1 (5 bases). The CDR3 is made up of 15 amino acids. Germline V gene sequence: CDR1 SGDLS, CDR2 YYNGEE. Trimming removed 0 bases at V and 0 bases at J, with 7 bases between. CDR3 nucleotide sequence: TGTGCCAGCAGCGTAGAGGGGTACTCCTACAATGAGCAGTTCTTC. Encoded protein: CASSVEGYSYNEQFF.